Reported below is one TCR beta chain. What it binds is unknown. The data belong to a study of shared clonotypes between healthy human individuals. Sorted subsets were amplified in replicate PCRs using about 210 ng DNA, 30,000 to 35,000 T cell genomes. The method was immunoSEQ multiplex PCR; TCRdb's version includes in-frame clones alone and lacks a portion of them. Of about 2.4 million clones in the sample, more than 80% are singletons; the top ten hold over 0.12%. General study findings and limits: Sequencing of the sorted subsets was shown by rarefaction to be incomplete despite large depth.

This CDR3 has 16 amino acids. Germline V lookup: CDR1 MNHEY, CDR2 SMNVEV (reference sequence). V shed 6 bases and J shed 2 bases, with 17 bases lying between them. The gene calls are TRBV27 and TRBJ1-5; a possible D gene is TRBD1 (6 bases). The TCR sequence derives from a man aged 18 to 30 in good health. Input material: naive CD4+ T cells sorted from blood. Subset: CD45RA+ positively selected. DNA for the CDR3: TGTGCCAGCAGGGGACACCAAAAAGGGGGCAATCAGCCCCAGCATTTT. Encoded protein: CASRGHQKGGNQPQHF.